One and the same sample provided the 16 T cell receptor beta chains below, sequenced in a study of T cells in Graves' hyperthyroidism and ophthalmopathy. What was amplified from RNA transcripts were TCR beta CDR3 regions. A first-round RT-PCR of the TCR CDR3 used the HTBI primer set. MiXCR, applied by TCRdb to the multiplex PCR reads, yields one record per CDR3 protein. The sample contains around 610,000 distinct CDR3 sequences, approximately 14% of which appear only once. Sequencing was carried out using blood. The receptors come from a woman in her forties with Graves' ophthalmopathy.

This clonotype was counted ten times or more. The chain has TRBV27 and TRBJ1-5; D perhaps matches TRBD1 (5 bases). The V gene's germline CDR1 is MNHEY and CDR2 SMNVEV (reference sequence). The CDR3 spans 16 residues. The V end was cut by 5 bases, the J end by 7 bases, with 21 bases between. The chain's CDR3 is CASSPLGSGRGQPQHF. The CDR3 DNA reads TGTGCCAGCAGTCCCCTGGGGTCAGGGAGAGGGCAGCCCCAGCATTTT.

This clonotype was detected many times. The genes are TRBV27 and TRBJ2-2; D remains ambiguous. Germline V CDR1 and CDR2: MNHEY, SMNVEV (reference sequence). V gave up 6 bases and J gave up 1 base, with 9 bases separating them. The CDR3 loop spans 14 amino acids. CDR3 protein: CASRQLLNTGELFF. CDR3 DNA: TGTGCCAGCAGGCAACTCTTGAACACCGGGGAGCTGTTTTTT.

The chain carries TRBV19 and TRBJ2-5; 8 bases align to TRBD1. V was pared by 9 bases and J by 2 bases, with 8 bases of the junction left unmatched. CDR1 is LNHDA and CDR2 is SQIVND in the germline V gene (reference sequence). The length of the CDR3 is 14 residues. The CDR3: CASSRTGWQETQYF. CDR3 in DNA: TGTGCCAGCTCGAGGACAGGGTGGCAAGAGACCCAGTACTTC.

V usage is TRBV11-1 and J usage is TRBJ1-5; D uncertain. The V and J ends lost 8 bases and 4 bases respectively, with 6 bases between them. There are 11 residues in the CDR3. CDR1 is SGHAT and CDR2 is FQDESV in the germline V gene (reference sequence). The CDR3 nucleotides are TGTGCCAGCGGACTGAATCAGCCCCAGCATTTT. Its translation is CASGLNQPQHF.

This chain uses TRBV4-1 with TRBJ1-2; maybe TRBD1 (5 bases). Germline V lookup: CDR1 MGHRA, CDR2 YSYEKL. V was cut by 2 bases and J by 1 base, with 17 bases left in between. The CDR3 consists of 17 residues. In DNA form, the CDR3 reads TGCGCCAGCAGCCAAATCGCGGACACTCGGGATAACTATGGCTACACCTTC. Translating gives CASSQIADTRDNYGYTF.

This clonotype was found many times. For the CDR3, the DNA is TGCAGTGCTAGACCGGGACAGGGGGGCCAAGAGACCCAGTACTTC. This translates into CSARPGQGGQETQYF. The chain couples TRBV20-1 to TRBJ2-5; 11 positions agree with TRBD1. The J segment lost 1 base and the V segment lost 2 bases, leaving 3 bases of the junction unmatched. The CDR3 covers 15 residues. CDR1 DFQATT and CDR2 SNEGSKA come from the germline V gene (reference sequence).

A word on this clonotype: A much larger clone is a single base away; this may be a read error. The CDR3 DNA reads TGTGCCAGCAGACTAGAAGGGACTAGCGGGGTGCAGTACTTC. This translates into CASRLEGTSGVQYF. The rearrangement joins TRBV7-8 to TRBJ2-7, with TRBD2 matching 13 bases. The J segment lost 9 bases and the V segment lost 6 bases, leaving 8 bases of the junction unmatched. Germline values: CDR1 SGHVS, CDR2 FQNEAQ. There are 14 residues in the CDR3.

There are many counts of this clonotype. The chain couples TRBV29-1 to TRBJ1-2; no definite D call. Trimming took 4 bases from V and 0 from J, leaving 15 bases between them. This CDR3 is built from 15 residues. The V gene's germline CDR1 is SQVTM and CDR2 ANQGSEA. The CDR3 nucleotides read TGCAGCGTTGGGGATTCGGTGACAACTAACTATGGCTACACCTTC. Amino acids: CSVGDSVTTNYGYTF.

The rearrangement links TRBV11-1 to TRBJ2-1; TRBD2 is a possible D gene (5 bases). V dropped 3 bases and J dropped 8 bases, with 23 bases sitting between them. The germline V gene has CDR1 SGHAT and CDR2 FQDESV (reference sequence). The CDR3 spans 17 residues. CDR3 in amino acids: CASSFVTTTSRAHEQFF. The CDR3 nucleotides read TGTGCCAGCAGCTTTGTGACTACCACGTCTCGCGCTCATGAGCAGTTCTTC.

This clonotype was found many times. This chain uses TRBV6-1 with TRBJ2-5; D is undetermined. CDR1 MNHNS and CDR2 SASEGT come from the germline V gene. The V end lost 5 bases, the J end lost 5 bases, and 9 bases lay between the germline ends. This CDR3 comprises 12 residues. This CDR3 reads CASSQHMETQYF. The CDR3 DNA reads TGTGCCAGCAGTCAGCATATGGAGACCCAGTACTTC.

This clonotype was observed many times. J is TRBJ2-7 and V is TRBV7-2; the D is unclear. This CDR3 region has 13 residues. V was shortened by 5 bases and J by 5 bases, with 13 bases between the two germline ends. Germline loops: CDR1 SGHTA, CDR2 FQGNSA. The CDR3 DNA sequence: TGTGCCAGCAGCCCCACTACCGGTCACGAGCAGTACTTC. Its protein is CASSPTTGHEQYF.

This clonotype was seen a handful of times. J is TRBJ1-2 and V is TRBV29-1; tentative D call: TRBD1 (5 bases). This CDR3 has 16 residues. V was shortened by 2 bases and J by 2 bases, with 18 bases between the two germline ends. Germline V CDR1 and CDR2: SQVTM, ANQGSEA. The CDR3 sequence is CSVELMGPSFNYGYTF. The CDR3 DNA sequence: TGCAGCGTTGAACTCATGGGGCCGTCTTTCAACTATGGCTACACCTTC.

In this sample, this clonotype turned up a few times. V usage is TRBV28 and J usage is TRBJ2-5; D not certain. Trimming took off 4 bases at V and 0 bases at J, with 15 bases between the two ends. The CDR3 is made up of 16 amino acids. Per the germline V gene, CDR1 is MDHEN and CDR2 is SYDVKM. CDR3 sequence reads: CASSSYPLQYQETQYF. The CDR3 DNA reads as TGTGCCAGCAGTTCCTACCCCCTACAGTACCAAGAGACCCAGTACTTC.

The chain links TRBV6-4 to TRBJ2-7, with D unresolved. Trimming shortened V by 5 bases and J by 3 bases, and 8 bases separated the two germline ends. CDR3 length: 12 amino acids. Germline assignment: CDR1 MRHNA and CDR2 SNTAGT. The CDR3 reads CASSYIDYEQYF. CDR3 nucleotides: TGTGCCAGCAGTTACATCGACTACGAGCAGTACTTC.

The gene calls are TRBV27 and TRBJ1-1, with 10 bases aligning to TRBD1. Trimming removed 8 bases from V and 8 bases from J; junction bases left unmatched: 8. This CDR3 is built from 13 residues. Germline CDR1 reads MNHEY; CDR2 reads SMNVEV (reference sequence). In nucleotides, the CDR3 is TGTGCCAGCTGGGGGACAGGGGTTCCCGAAGCTTTCTTT. This sequence encodes CASWGTGVPEAFF.

This clonotype was detected many times. The chain uses TRBV6-2 or TRBV6-3 and TRBJ1-1; a weak D match, TRBD1 (6 bases). Germline values: CDR1 MNHEY, CDR2 SVGEGT. V gave up 4 bases and J gave up 3 bases, with 6 bases separating them. The CDR3 spans 12 residues. The CDR3 DNA sequence: TGTGCCAGCAGTTGGGGGCACACTGAAGCTTTCTTT. Its protein product is CASSWGHTEAFF.